The clone carrying this T cell receptor beta chain appeared once. Its matching antigen is unknown. The assay was immunoSEQ multiplex PCR, and TCRdb's table has in-frame clones only and misses some. The sample consists of around 110,000 clones, 70% to 90% of them appearing once. The data belong to a study of T cell responses to AZD1222 COVID-19 vaccine. Whole-study results and caveats: The sample set comprised mostly white British donors with more females, and clonal diversity was possibly underestimated. Just a handful of people given AZD1222 tested seropositive at baseline. Along spike, vaccine-associated CD4 TCRs were found throughout, with dominance at 160-218 and 743-854.

Trimming cost V 3 bases and J 8 bases; bases outside gene matches: 9. CDR3 length: 15 residues. Germline loops: CDR1 SQVTM, CDR2 ANQGSEA. The chain is built from TRBV29-1 and TRBJ2-1, with 11 bases lining up with TRBD2. Source: peripheral blood, taken on day 0 of MenACWY control vaccination. The TCR comes from an adult in good health. In DNA form, the CDR3 reads TGCAGCGTTGATGGTAGCGGGGGGGGATGGTATGAGCAGTTCTTC. Its protein product is CSVDGSGGGWYEQFF.